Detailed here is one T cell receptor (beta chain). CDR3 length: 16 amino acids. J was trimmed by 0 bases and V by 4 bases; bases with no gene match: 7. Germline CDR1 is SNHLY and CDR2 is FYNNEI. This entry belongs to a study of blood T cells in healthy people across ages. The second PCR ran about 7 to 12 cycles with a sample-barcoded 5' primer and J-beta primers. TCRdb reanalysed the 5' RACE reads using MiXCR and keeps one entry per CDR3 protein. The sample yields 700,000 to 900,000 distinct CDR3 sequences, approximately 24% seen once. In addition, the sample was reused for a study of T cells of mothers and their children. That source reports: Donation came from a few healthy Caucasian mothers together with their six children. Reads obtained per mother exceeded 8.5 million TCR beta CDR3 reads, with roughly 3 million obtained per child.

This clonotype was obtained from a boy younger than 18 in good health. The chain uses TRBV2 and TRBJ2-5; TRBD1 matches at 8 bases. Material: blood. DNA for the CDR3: TGTGCCAGCAGTGGGGGGGCAGGGGGCCACCAAGAGACCCAGTACTTC. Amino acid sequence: CASSGGAGGHQETQYF.